This T cell receptor beta chain was profiled in a study of T cell changes during pregnancy in multiple sclerosis. Profiling relied on immunoSEQ multiplex PCR, and the TCRdb table lists in-frame clones only, not all of them. This repertoire shows 20,000 to 25,000 clones, approximately 90% found once; its top ten account for about 7%. The CDR3 is made up of 15 amino acids. V lost 0 bases and J lost 0, with 9 bases in between. Germline CDR1 reads LGHNA; CDR2 reads YSLEER. The source is a female donor with multiple sclerosis, enrolled in a pregnancy study. The sequences come from CD8+ T cells from peripheral blood mononuclear cells, collected in the first trimester of pregnancy. V and J are TRBV4-3 and TRBJ2-7; D might be TRBD1 (6 bases). The CDR3 here is CASSQDWDNSYEQYF. DNA for the CDR3: TGCGCCAGCAGCCAAGATTGGGACAACTCCTACGAGCAGTACTTC.